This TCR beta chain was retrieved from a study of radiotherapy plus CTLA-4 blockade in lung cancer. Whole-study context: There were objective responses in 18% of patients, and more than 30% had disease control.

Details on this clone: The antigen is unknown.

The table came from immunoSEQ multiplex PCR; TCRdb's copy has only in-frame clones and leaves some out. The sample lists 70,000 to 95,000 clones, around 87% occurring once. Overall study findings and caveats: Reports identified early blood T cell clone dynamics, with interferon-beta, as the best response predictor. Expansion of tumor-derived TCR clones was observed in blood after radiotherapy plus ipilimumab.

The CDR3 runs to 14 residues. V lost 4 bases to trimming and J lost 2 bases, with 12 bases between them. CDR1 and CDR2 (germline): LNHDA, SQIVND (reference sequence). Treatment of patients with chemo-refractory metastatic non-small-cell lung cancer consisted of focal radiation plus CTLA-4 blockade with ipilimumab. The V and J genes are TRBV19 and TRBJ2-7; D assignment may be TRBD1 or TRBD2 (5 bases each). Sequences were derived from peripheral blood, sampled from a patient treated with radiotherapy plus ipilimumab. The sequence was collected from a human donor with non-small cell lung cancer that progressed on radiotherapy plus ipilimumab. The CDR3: CASSRDAITYEQYF. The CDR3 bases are TGTGCCAGTAGTAGGGACGCAATAACCTACGAGCAGTACTTC.